This T cell receptor beta chain was identified in a study of blood T cell repertoires in COVID-19 (dated by TCRdb to 2020 to 2021). Context from the whole study: Collaborator samples came from the United States, Italy and Spain and covered acute and convalescent phases of COVID-19. The prospective study material was composed of cDNA or gDNA derived from T cells, B-cell-depleted T cells, or PBMCs. Deeply sampled blood TCRbeta repertoires from subjects exposed to, actively infected with, or recovered from COVID-19 were included in the dataset. The repertoires were made available in a free public database intended to serve as a resource for research on the immune response to SARS-CoV-2. Samples came from the ongoing ImmuneRACE study (first 160 participants) plus 1,254 subjects from 6 global collaborators. Nearly every sample came with metadata listing a de-identified subject ID, COVID-19 status, age in years and sex. Where available, HLA class I and class II types were taken from metadata supplied by the sample provider and were not determined by assay-based typing.

A second Seattle source provided samples from volunteer blood donors who had recovered from COVID-19. Collaborating institutions collected whole blood in K2EDTA tubes following their own protocols. Collaborator samples were shipped for TCRbeta analysis as frozen whole blood, isolated PBMCs, or DNA extracted from either sample type. What the authors observed across the whole study: The amount of clinical and demographic metadata varied by source and participant and was provided uncurated.

Comment on this clone: Its binding antigen is unknown. Qualities for individual bases were not recorded, and no much larger clone is one base off.

The immunoSEQ Assay, a bias-controlled multiplex PCR, was used to amplify TCRbeta CDR3 regions from genomic DNA. The authors processed their data as follows. The number of nucleated cells in each sample was estimated from the amplification of reference gene primers within the assay. To quantify the absolute abundance of each unique TCRbeta CDR3 rearrangement, sequence reads were collapsed and filtered. For each sample, productive Simpson clonality was calculated as the square root of Simpson's diversity index across productive rearrangements. TCRdb retrieved this table from immuneACCESS and kept in-frame rearrangements only. Not all clones are present; in checked studies, unresolved V genes account for under half, and no reason is known for the remainder. The V and J calls and the clone size are those of that table, but D and trimming were determined from the DNA. The sample data list around 220,000 clones, and 70% to 90% of these were observed just once. The ten largest account for 2.1% of the sample.

As encoded in the germline V gene, CDR1 is SGDLS while CDR2 is YYNGEE. Unmatched junction bases come to 1, with V trimmed by 3 bases and J by 1 base. The CDR3 sequence holds 15 residues, the cysteine and phenylalanine included. Only the CDR3 portion is preserved as DNA: 45 bases, with reading frame beginning at the first base. The V and J segments used are TRBV9 and TRBJ2-2, with 9 bases aligning to TRBD1. The sequencing input was peripheral blood. The TCR sequence derives from a woman between 35 and 50 years old who had recovered from COVID-19. The CDR3 reads CASSAGQGNTGELFF. The sequenced DNA is TGTGCCAGCAGCGCGGGACAGGGGAACACCGGGGAGCTGTTTTTT.